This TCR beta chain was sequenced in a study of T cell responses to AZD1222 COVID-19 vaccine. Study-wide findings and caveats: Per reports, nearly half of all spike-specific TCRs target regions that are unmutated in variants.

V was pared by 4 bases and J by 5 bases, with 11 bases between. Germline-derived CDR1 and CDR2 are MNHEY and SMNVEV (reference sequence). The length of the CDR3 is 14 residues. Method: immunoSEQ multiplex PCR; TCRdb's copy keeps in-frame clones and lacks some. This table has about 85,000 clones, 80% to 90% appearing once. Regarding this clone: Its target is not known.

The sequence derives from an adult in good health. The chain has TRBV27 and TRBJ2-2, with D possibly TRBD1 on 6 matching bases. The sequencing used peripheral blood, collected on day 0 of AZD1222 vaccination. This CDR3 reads CASSYSTGTGELFF. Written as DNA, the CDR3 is TGTGCCAGCAGTTACTCAACAGGGACCGGGGAGCTGTTTTTT.